The clone carrying this T cell receptor (beta chain) was seen a few times. Antigen specificity is unknown. Those who donated were healthy bone marrow donors. These data come from a study of cytomegalovirus exposure and HLA in healthy donors. About the study: Most donors, 81% of roughly 400 genotyped, fell in the Caucasian-associated ancestry cluster. General study points: Later genetic work tied a missense DCLRE1C variant to beta-chain V and J trimming. In an earlier analysis, about 87% or about 30%: the productive usage of most TCR beta V segments.

PCR primers comprised 60 Vbeta and 13 Jbeta primers. Sequencing used immunoSEQ multiplex PCR; TCRdb keeps in-frame clones, though not all of them. The sample carries over 75,000 clones, roughly 60% recorded once. The germline V gene has CDR1 SEHNR and CDR2 FQNEAQ (reference sequence). The CDR3 runs to 14 residues. V lost 2 bases and J 1 base, leaving 8 bases between the germline ends. The origin of this receptor is a human donor in good health. The chain carries TRBV7-9 and TRBJ1-1; unclear D gene. Sequenced: PBMCs. CDR3: CASSLRRGNTEAFF. The CDR3 nucleotides read TGTGCCAGCAGCTTACGGAGAGGGAACACTGAAGCTTTCTTT. The full variable domain, completed using reference TRBV7-9 and TRBJ1-1, is DTGVSQNPRHKITKRGQNVTFRCDPISEHNRLYWYRQTLGQGPEFLTYFQNEAQLEKSRLLSDRFSAERPKGSFSTLEIQRTEQGDSAMYLCASSLRRGNTEAFFGQGTRLTVV.